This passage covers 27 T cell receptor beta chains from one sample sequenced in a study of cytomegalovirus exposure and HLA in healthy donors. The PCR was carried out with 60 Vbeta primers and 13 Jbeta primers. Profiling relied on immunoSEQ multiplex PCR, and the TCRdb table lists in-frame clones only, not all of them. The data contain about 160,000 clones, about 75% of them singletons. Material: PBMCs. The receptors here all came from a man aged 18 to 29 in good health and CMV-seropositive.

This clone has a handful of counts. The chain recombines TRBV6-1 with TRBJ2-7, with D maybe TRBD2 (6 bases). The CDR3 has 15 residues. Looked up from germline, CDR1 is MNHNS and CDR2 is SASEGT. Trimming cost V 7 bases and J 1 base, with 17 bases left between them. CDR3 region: CASTEARGLSYEQYV. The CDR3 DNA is TGTGCCAGCACGGAGGCGCGGGGACTTTCCTACGAGCAGTACGTC.

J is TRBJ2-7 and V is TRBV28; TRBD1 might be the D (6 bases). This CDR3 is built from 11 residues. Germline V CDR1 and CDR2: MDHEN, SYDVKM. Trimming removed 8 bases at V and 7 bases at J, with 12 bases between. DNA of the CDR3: TGTGCCAGCGGGGGCGCACGTGAGCAGTACGTC. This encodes CASGGAREQYV.

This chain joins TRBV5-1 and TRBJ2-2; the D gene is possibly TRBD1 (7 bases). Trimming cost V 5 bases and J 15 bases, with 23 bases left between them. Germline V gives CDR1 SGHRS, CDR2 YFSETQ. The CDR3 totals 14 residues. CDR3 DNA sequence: TGCGCCAGCAGTCCTGGGGGGACAGTGGAAAAGTTGTTTTTT. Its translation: CASSPGGTVEKLFF.

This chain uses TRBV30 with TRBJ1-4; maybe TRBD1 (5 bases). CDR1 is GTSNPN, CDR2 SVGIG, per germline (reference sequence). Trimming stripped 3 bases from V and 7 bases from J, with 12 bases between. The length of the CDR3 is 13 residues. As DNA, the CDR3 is TGTGCCTGGAGCTCTCAGGGAAGTGAAAAACTGTTTTTT. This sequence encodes CAWSSQGSEKLFF.

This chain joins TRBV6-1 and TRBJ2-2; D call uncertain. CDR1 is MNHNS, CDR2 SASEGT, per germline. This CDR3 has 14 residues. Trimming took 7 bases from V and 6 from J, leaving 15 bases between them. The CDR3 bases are TGTGCCAGCAAGCCGAGCCTCCCGGCCGGGGAGCTGTTTTTT. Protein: CASKPSLPAGELFF.

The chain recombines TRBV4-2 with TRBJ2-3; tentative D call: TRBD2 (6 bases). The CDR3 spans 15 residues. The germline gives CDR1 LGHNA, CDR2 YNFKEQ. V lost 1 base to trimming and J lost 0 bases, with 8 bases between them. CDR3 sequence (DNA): TGTGCCAGCAGCCAAGGTGGGACTAGCACAGATACGCAGTATTTT. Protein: CASSQGGTSTDTQYF.

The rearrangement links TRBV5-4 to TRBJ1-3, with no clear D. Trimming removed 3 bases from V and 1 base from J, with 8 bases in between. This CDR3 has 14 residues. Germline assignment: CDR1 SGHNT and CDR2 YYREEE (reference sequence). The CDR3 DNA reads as TGTGCCAGCAGCTCCGGGTTATCTGGAAACACCATATATTTT. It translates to CASSSGLSGNTIYF. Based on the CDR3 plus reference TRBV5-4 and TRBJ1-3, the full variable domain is ETGVTQSPTHLIKTRGQQVTLRCSSQSGHNTVSWYQQALGQGPQFIFQYYREEENGRGNFPPRFSGLQFPNYSSELNVNALELDDSALYLCASSSGLSGNTIYFGEGSWLTVV.

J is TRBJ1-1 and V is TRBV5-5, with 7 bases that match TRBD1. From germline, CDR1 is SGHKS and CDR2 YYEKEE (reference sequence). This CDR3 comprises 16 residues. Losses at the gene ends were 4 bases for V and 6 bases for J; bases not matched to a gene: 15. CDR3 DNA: TGTGCCAGCAGCACTAAGTTGGGGACAGCCGAAGCTGAAGCTTTCTTT. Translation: CASSTKLGTAEAEAFF.

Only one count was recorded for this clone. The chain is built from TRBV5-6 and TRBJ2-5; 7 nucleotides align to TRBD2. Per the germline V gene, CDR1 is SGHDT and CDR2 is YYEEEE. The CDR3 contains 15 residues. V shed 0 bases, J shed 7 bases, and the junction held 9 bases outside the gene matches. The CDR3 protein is CASSLVTSRGGTQYF. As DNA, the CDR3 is TGTGCCAGCAGCTTGGTGACTAGCCGTGGGGGGACCCAGTACTTC.

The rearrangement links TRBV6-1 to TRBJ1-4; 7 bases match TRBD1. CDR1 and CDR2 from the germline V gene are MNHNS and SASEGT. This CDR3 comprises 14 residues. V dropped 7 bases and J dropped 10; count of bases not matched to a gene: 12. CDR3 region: CASIGDGTVRKLFF. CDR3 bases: TGTGCCAGCATTGGGGACGGGACAGTCCGAAAACTGTTTTTT.

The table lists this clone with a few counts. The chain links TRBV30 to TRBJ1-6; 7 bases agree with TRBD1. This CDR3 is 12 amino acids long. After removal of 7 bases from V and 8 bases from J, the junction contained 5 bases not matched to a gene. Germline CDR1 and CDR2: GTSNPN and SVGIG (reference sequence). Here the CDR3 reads CAFDQGDSPLHF. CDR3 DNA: TGTGCCTTCGACCAGGGGGATTCACCCCTCCACTTT.

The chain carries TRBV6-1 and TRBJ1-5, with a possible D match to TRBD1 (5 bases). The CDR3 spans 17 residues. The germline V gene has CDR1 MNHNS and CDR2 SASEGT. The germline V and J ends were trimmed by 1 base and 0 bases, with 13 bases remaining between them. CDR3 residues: CASSEGTGDVSNQPQHF. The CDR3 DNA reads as TGTGCCAGCAGTGAAGGGACGGGGGACGTTAGCAATCAGCCCCAGCATTTT.

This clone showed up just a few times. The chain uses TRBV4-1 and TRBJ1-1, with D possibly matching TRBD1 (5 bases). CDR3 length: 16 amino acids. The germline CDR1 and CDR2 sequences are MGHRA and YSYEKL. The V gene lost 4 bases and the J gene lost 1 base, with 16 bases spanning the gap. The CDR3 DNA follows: TGCGCCAGCAGCCTTATAGGGGTTATGAAGAACACTGAAGCTTTCTTT. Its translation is CASSLIGVMKNTEAFF.

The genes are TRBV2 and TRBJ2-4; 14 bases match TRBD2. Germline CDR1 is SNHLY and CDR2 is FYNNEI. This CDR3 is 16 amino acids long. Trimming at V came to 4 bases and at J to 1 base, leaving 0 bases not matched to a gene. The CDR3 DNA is TGTGCCAGCAGTGGGACTAGCGGGGGGGCCAAAAACATTCAGTACTTC. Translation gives CASSGTSGGAKNIQYF. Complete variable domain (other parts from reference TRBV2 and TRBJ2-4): EPEVTQTPSHQVTQMGQEVILRCVPISNHLYFYWYRQILGQKVEFLVSFYNNEISEKSEIFDDQFSVERPDGSNFTLKIRSTKLEDSAMYFCASSGTSGGAKNIQYFGAGTRLSVL.

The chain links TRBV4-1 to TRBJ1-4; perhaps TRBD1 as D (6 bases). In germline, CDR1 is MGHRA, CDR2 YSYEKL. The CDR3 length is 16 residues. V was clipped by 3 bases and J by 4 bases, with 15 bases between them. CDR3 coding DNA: TGCGCCAGCAGCCAGACGGCAGGGGCCCTTAATGAAAAACTGTTTTTT. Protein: CASSQTAGALNEKLFF.

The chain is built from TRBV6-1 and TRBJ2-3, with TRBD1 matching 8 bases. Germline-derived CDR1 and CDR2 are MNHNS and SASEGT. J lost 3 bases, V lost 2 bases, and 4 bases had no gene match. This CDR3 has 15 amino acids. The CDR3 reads CASSESGGLTDTQYF. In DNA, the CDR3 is TGTGCCAGCAGTGAATCAGGGGGCTTGACAGATACGCAGTATTTT.

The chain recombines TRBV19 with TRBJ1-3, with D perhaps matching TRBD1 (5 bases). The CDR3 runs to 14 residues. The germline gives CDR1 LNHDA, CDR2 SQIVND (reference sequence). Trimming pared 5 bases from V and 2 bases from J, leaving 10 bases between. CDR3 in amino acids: CASSGGGTGNTIYF. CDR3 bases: TGTGCCAGTAGTGGGGGGGGAACTGGAAACACCATATATTTT.

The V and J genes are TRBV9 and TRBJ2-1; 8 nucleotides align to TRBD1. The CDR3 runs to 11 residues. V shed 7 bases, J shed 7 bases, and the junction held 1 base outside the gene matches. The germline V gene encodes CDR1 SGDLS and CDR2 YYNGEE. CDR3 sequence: CASQGANEQFF. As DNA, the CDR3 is TGTGCCAGCCAGGGGGCTAATGAGCAGTTCTTC.

CDR3 in amino acids: CASSFSRQTGELFF. CDR3 in DNA: TGTGCCAGCAGTTTCTCGAGACAAACCGGGGAGCTGTTTTTT. The rearrangement links TRBV27 to TRBJ2-2; D remains ambiguous. Germline V CDR1 and CDR2: MNHEY, SMNVEV (reference sequence). The CDR3 contains 14 residues. V lost 3 bases, J lost 5 bases, and 10 bases lay in between.

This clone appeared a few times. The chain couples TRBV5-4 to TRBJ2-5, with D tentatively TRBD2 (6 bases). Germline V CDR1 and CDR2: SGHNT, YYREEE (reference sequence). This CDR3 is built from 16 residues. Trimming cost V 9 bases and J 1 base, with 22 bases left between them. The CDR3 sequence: CATGGRENRLQETQYF. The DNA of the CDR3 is TGTGCCACCGGGGGTAGGGAGAACCGCCTCCAAGAGACCCAGTACTTC.

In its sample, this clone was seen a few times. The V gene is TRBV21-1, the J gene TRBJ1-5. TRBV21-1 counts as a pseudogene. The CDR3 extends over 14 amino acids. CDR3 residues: CASSKAGGMEPQHF. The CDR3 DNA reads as TGTGCCAGCAGCAAAGCAGGAGGGATGGAGCCCCAGCATTTT.

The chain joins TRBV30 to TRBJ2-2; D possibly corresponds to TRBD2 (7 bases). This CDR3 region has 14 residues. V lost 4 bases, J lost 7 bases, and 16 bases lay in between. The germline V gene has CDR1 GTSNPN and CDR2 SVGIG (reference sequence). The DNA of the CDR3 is TGTGCCTGGAATAGGGGGGGGCGGGTCGGGGAGCTGTTTTTT. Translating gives CAWNRGGRVGELFF.

CDR3 DNA sequence: TGCGCCAGCAGCCCCGTTGACAGGGACGATCAGCTGAATGAGCAGTTCTTC. This codes for CASSPVDRDDQLNEQFF. The chain recombines TRBV4-1 with TRBJ2-1, with 7 nucleotides matching TRBD1. This CDR3 is built from 17 residues. V was pared by 4 bases and J by 7 bases, with 16 bases of the junction left unmatched. Germline V gene sequence: CDR1 MGHRA, CDR2 YSYEKL.

Written as DNA, the CDR3 is TGCGCCAGCAGCGCACAGGGGAACTATGGCTACACCTTC. This codes for CASSAQGNYGYTF. This chain links TRBV5-1 with TRBJ1-2; 7 bases match TRBD1. This CDR3 comprises 13 residues. Germline CDR1 and CDR2: SGHRS and YFSETQ. V lost 4 bases and J lost 2; bases outside the gene matches: 2.

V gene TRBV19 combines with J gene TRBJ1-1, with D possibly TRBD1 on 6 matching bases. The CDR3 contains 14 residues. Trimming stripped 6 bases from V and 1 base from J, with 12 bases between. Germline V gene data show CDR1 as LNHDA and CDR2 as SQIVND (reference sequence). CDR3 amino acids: CASSRTATNTEAFF. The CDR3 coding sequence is TGTGCCAGTAGCCGGACAGCTACGAACACTGAAGCTTTCTTT.

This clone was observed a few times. As DNA, the CDR3 is TGTGCCAGCAGTGAAGAAATGTCGGAAGAGACCCAGTACTTC. It is translated as CASSEEMSEETQYF. The genes are TRBV6-5 and TRBJ2-5; D is unclear. The CDR3 is 14 residues long. Germline V gene data show CDR1 as MNHEY and CDR2 as SVGAGI. Trimming removed 5 bases at V and 3 bases at J, with 13 bases between.

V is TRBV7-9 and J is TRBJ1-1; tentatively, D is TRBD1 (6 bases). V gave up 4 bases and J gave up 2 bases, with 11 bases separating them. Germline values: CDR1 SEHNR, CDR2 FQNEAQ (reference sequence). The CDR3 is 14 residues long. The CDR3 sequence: CASSSQQGNTEAFF. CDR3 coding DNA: TGTGCCAGCAGCTCCCAACAGGGAAACACTGAAGCTTTCTTT.